This TCR beta chain was profiled in a study of Ad26.COV2.S vaccination and SARS-CoV-2 variants. Here immunoSEQ multiplex PCR was the method, and the copy in TCRdb shows in-frame clones only, minus some. Among roughly 380,000 clones listed, 88% were seen once. This CDR3 is built from 16 residues. Germline CDR1 and CDR2: LGHNA and YSLEER. V lost 4 bases, J lost 4 bases, and 8 bases stayed unmatched. Treatment noted: roughly 18 received Ad26.COV2.S at low or high dose, single or two shots; about 5 received placebo; per-sample allocation not given. On day 63 after the first injection, vaccine and placebo recipients gave samples. This clone has only one observation.

This clonotype was obtained from a person aged 18-60 years who received the Ad26.COV2.S COVID-19 vaccine or a placebo. The chain combines TRBV4-3 with TRBJ1-3, with 9 bases identical to TRBD1. This sample comprised peripheral blood, obtained in a trial of Ad26.COV2.S vaccine versus placebo. CDR3 residues: CASSPRDRESGNTIYF. CDR3 nucleotides: TGCGCCAGCAGCCCCCGGGACAGGGAGTCCGGAAACACCATATATTTT.